This T cell receptor (beta chain) was obtained from a study of blood T cell repertoires in COVID-19. Germline CDR1 is ENHRY and CDR2 is SYGVKD. This CDR3 has 18 residues. The V end was cut by 4 bases, the J end by 1 base, with 19 bases between. Data came from immunoSEQ multiplex PCR; TCRdb stores just in-frame clones and leaves some out. The sample lists approximately 280,000 clones; roughly 80% were seen once. The sample consisted of PBMCs or T cells enriched from blood (not recorded which). This chain joins TRBV10-3 and TRBJ2-2, with D perhaps TRBD2 (7 bases). The sequence derives from a man aged 40-49 years who had been exposed to COVID-19. The CDR3 bases are TGTGCCATCAGTGGAGGGGGGAGACTAGCCCTGAACACCGGGGAGCTGTTTTTT. It specifies CAISGGGRLALNTGELFF.